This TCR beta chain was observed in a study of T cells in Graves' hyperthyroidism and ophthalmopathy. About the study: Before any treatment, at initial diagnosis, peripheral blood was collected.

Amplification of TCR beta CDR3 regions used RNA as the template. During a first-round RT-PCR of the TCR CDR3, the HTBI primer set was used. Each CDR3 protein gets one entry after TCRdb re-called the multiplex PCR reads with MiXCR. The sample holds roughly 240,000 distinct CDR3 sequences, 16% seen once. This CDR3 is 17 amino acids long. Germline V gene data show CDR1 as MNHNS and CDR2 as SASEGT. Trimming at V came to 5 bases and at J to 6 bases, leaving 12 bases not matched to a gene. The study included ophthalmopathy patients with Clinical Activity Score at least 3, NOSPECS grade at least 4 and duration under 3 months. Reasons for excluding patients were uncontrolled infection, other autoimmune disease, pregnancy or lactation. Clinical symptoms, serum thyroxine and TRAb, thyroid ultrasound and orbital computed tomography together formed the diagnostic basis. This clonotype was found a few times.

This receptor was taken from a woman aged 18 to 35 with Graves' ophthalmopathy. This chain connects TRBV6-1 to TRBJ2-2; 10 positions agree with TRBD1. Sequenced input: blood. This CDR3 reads CASSWSLGQGYSGELFF. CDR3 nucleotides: TGTGCCAGCAGTTGGTCCCTGGGACAGGGGTATTCCGGGGAGCTGTTTTTT.